A selection of T cell receptor beta chains follows, all from one sample in a study of blood T cell repertoires in COVID-19. Assay: immunoSEQ multiplex PCR; the TCRdb copy retains only in-frame clones and omits some. This sample carries 150,000 to 200,000 clones, approximately 83% of them seen once, and the ten largest clones take roughly a tenth. The sample was peripheral blood. The source of these receptors is a woman aged 80 or over with active or convalescent COVID-19. Both conserved end residues are part of each CDR3. The D gene is left open where the match is weak. Size is omitted from some rows. Given values are once, few, many or a class for expanded clones.

>TRBV7-2|-|TRBD1|TRBJ1-5
TGTGCCAGCAGCTTTTTGGGGACAGGGGGCGGTCAGCCCCAGCATTTT
CASSFLGTGGGQPQHF
>TRBV2|-|TRBD1|TRBJ1-4
TGTGCCAGCACCATGGACAGGGCCCCCACAACTAATGAAAAACTGTTTTTT
CASTMDRAPTTNEKLFF
>TRBV12-3/TRBV12-4|-|-|TRBJ1-1
TGTGCCAGCAGCCCCGTACTGAGGACTGAAGCTTTCTTT
CASSPVLRTEAFF
>TRBV3-1/TRBV3-2|once|-|TRBJ2-1
TGTGCCAGCAGCCAAGATGAAGGGGGAGTATACAATGAGCAGTTCTTC
CASSQDEGGVYNEQFF
>TRBV6-5|once|-|TRBJ1-2
TGTGCCAGCAGTTACGAGTATAACAGTCACTATGGCTACACCTTC
CASSYEYNSHYGYTF
>TRBV2|-|TRBD2|TRBJ2-5
TGTGCCAGCAGTCCGACTAGCGGGGGGACACAAGAGACCCAGTACTTC
CASSPTSGGTQETQYF
>TRBV10-1|-|-|TRBJ1-6
TGCGCCAGCAGTAAGGATTTTGGGGGGGCCCTCCACTTT
CASSKDFGGALHF
>TRBV19|-|-|TRBJ1-1
TGTGCCAGTAGTGACATAGGTGGCACTGAAGCTTTCTTT
CASSDIGGTEAFF
>TRBV13|-|TRBD2|TRBJ2-7
TGTGCCAGCAGCCCCCCCCCGAGTTTGAAGCGGGGGCGAATCCCCTACGAGCAGTACTTC
CASSPPPSLKRGRIPYEQYF
>TRBV19|-|TRBD1|TRBJ1-5
TGTGCCACCACCGGACAGGGCGCTCAGCCCCAGCATTTT
CATTGQGAQPQHF
>TRBV18|once|-|TRBJ2-7
TGTGCCAGCTCACCGGGACACCCAGGCGAGCAGTACTTC
CASSPGHPGEQYF
>TRBV6-6|-|-|TRBJ2-7
TGTGCCAGCAGTGTAGTGGAGGTGTACGAGCAGTACTTC
CASSVVEVYEQYF
>TRBV30|-|TRBD1|TRBJ1-2
TGTGCCGGGACAGGGGCCATCTGGGATGGCTACACCTTC
CAGTGAIWDGYTF
>TRBV19|-|-|TRBJ1-2
TGTGCCAGTAGTATAATTAGTCCAGGGGTAGCTGGCTACACCTTC
CASSIISPGVAGYTF
>TRBV7-2|-|-|TRBJ1-6
TGTGCCAGCAGCAACTACGGGTCACCCCTCCACTTT
CASSNYGSPLHF